Included here is one T cell receptor (beta chain) sequence, with context. Its antigen remains unknown. It was with unique molecular identifiers that the TCRbeta library was prepared. TCRdb itself ran the PCR reads through MiXCR, one entry per CDR3 protein. This sample has about 300,000 distinct CDR3 sequences, with 6.5% to 9% found just once. The data stem from a study of T-cell reconstitution after alpha-beta-depleted transplantation in children. Overall study results and limits: Some patients' high day-60 TCRbeta diversity was attributed to recipient cells surviving conditioning. Two months or so post-transplant, alpha-beta T cells reportedly derived from several hundred expanded graft clones. At the one-year point after transplant, T-cell counts and TCRbeta diversity were found to come mostly from T cells that had been newly produced.

The specimen comprised peripheral blood, sampled 360 days after TCRalphabeta/CD19-depleted stem cell transplant. The receptor comes from a female patient aged 2-15 years who had a stem cell transplant for Fanconi anemia, so the T cells may come from the graft donor.

CDR3 coding DNA: TGTGCCACCAGTGATTCGGACGGGGACAATGAGCAGTTCTTC. This sequence encodes CATSDSDGDNEQFF. The V and J genes are TRBV24-1 and TRBJ2-1, with TRBD2 as a possible D gene (5 bases). V lost 2 bases, J lost 5 bases, and 9 bases lay in between. Germline-derived CDR1 and CDR2 are KGHDR and SFDVKD. The CDR3 spans 14 residues.